Listed here are 5 T cell receptor beta chains from one sample, sequenced in a study of CD8 T cells in ankylosing spondylitis. TCRdb ran MiXCR on the 5' RACE reads and lists one entry per CDR3 protein. The data show about 130,000 distinct CDR3 sequences, about 7.3% seen once. The sample was blood, either unsorted or a sorted T cell fraction (not recorded which). The receptors derive from a female donor with ankylosing spondylitis or in good health (not recorded which).

This clonotype was recorded many times. The chain recombines TRBV12-3 or TRBV12-4 with TRBJ1-4, with a tentative D call TRBD1 (6 bases). The CDR3 length is 14 residues. Trimming took 6 bases from V and 8 from J, leaving 16 bases between them. CDR3 region: CASRRTAGKEKLFF. The CDR3 DNA reads as TGTGCCAGCAGGCGGACAGCAGGCAAGGAAAAACTGTTTTTT.

A few counts support this clonotype. The chain combines TRBV10-3 with TRBJ2-7; 11 nucleotides line up with TRBD1. V trimming: 2 bases; J trimming: 3 bases; junction bases outside the gene matches: 6. The CDR3 length is 16 residues. Germline CDR1 ENHRY, CDR2 SYGVKD. The DNA of the CDR3 is TGTGCCATCAGTGAGGCGGGACAGGGGGTAATCTACGAGCAGTACTTC. This translates into CAISEAGQGVIYEQYF.

This clonotype showed up many times. The chain has TRBV20-1 and TRBJ1-2; TRBD1 is a possible D gene (5 bases). CDR1 is DFQATT and CDR2 is SNEGSKA in the germline V gene (reference sequence). The V end lost 0 bases, the J end lost 3 bases, and 11 bases lay between the germline ends. The length of the CDR3 is 14 residues. This CDR3 is CSARDERGDYGYTF. The DNA for the CDR3 is TGCAGTGCTAGAGATGAGCGGGGCGACTATGGCTACACCTTC.

This clonotype was counted a few times. A much larger clone is a single base away; this may be a read error. The rearrangement uses TRBV10-3 and TRBJ1-3, with no clear D. CDR1 is ENHRY and CDR2 is SYGVKD in the germline V gene. The CDR3 contains 12 residues. As DNA, the CDR3 is TGTGCCACCGCCGGGGAGGGAAGCACCATATATTTT. Amino acids: CATAGEGSTIYF.

This clonotype appeared many times. This chain connects TRBV7-6 to TRBJ2-1, with TRBD1 matching over 8 bases. J gave up 2 bases and V 3 bases, and 0 bases lay outside the gene matches. The germline V gene has CDR1 SGHVS and CDR2 FNYEAQ. The length of the CDR3 is 14 residues. The chain's CDR3 is CASSLDRAYNEQFF. The DNA of the CDR3 is TGTGCCAGCAGCTTGGACAGGGCCTACAATGAGCAGTTCTTC.